These 20 T cell receptor beta chains came from one sample sequenced in a study of T cells in Graves' hyperthyroidism and ophthalmopathy. The source material, RNA transcripts, was used to amplify TCR beta CDR3 regions. With the HTBI primer set, the TCR CDR3 went through a first round of RT-PCR. TCRdb fed the multiplex PCR reads into MiXCR, producing one record per CDR3 protein. The repertoire consists of around 350,000 distinct CDR3 sequences, with about 19% occurring once and the leading ten covering 3.5% to 4%. Sequenced material: blood. The receptors derive from a woman between 18 and 29 years old with Graves' hyperthyroidism.

In this sample, this clonotype turned up many times. The CDR3 sequence: CASSRDTEAFF. In nucleotides, the CDR3 is TGTGCCAGCAGTAGGGACACTGAAGCTTTCTTT. The chain links TRBV6-2 or TRBV6-3 to TRBJ1-1; D not resolved. The CDR3 loop spans 11 amino acids. Per germline, CDR1 MNHEY and CDR2 SVGEGT. V was shortened by 5 bases and J by 3 bases, with 4 bases between the two germline ends.

The genes are TRBV24-1 and TRBJ1-2, with 7 bases lining up with TRBD1. The ends lost 4 bases at V and 4 bases at J; junction bases unmatched: 5. CDR3 size: 14 residues. The germline CDR1 and CDR2 sequences are KGHDR and SFDVKD. CDR3 amino acids: CATSDATGVYGYTF. CDR3 sequence (DNA): TGTGCCACCAGTGACGCCACAGGGGTCTATGGCTACACCTTC.

This clonotype was seen ten or more times. The chain links TRBV2 to TRBJ1-6; 9 nucleotides match TRBD1. The V segment lost 11 bases and the J segment 7 bases; nucleotides outside the gene matches: 3. Germline V gene data show CDR1 as SNHLY and CDR2 as FYNNEI. The CDR3 extends over 12 amino acids. CDR3 nucleotide sequence: TGTGCCGCGGACAGGGGCAATTCACCCCTCCACTTT. It yields the protein CAADRGNSPLHF. The whole variable domain, filled in from reference TRBV2 and TRBJ1-6, reads EPEVTQTPSHQVTQMGQEVILRCVPISNHLYFYWYRQILGQKVEFLVSFYNNEISEKSEIFDDQFSVERPDGSNFTLKIRSTKLEDSAMYFCAADRGNSPLHFGNGTRLTVT.

The V and J genes are TRBV6-1 and TRBJ2-5; 8 nucleotides line up with TRBD2. Germline V gene lookup returns CDR1 MNHNS and CDR2 SASEGT. CDR3 length: 13 amino acids. V dropped 8 bases and J dropped 4; count of bases not matched to a gene: 6. CDR3 in amino acids: CASLPGGGETQYF. CDR3 coding DNA: TGTGCCAGCCTGCCGGGAGGGGGAGAGACCCAGTACTTC.

The chain recombines TRBV24-1 with TRBJ1-2, with TRBD1 identical over 7 bases. The junction had 8 bases not matched to a gene; V was cut back by 5 bases and J by 3 bases. The CDR3 has 15 residues. The germline V gene has CDR1 KGHDR and CDR2 SFDVKD. The DNA for the CDR3 is TGTGCCACCAGTGGCCTTTCCGACAGGGACTATGGCTACACCTTC. This translates into CATSGLSDRDYGYTF.

V and J are TRBV20-1 and TRBJ2-7; D might be TRBD1 (5 bases). The germline V gene has CDR1 DFQATT and CDR2 SNEGSKA (reference sequence). The germline V and J ends were trimmed by 6 bases and 3 bases, with 21 bases remaining between them. This CDR3 comprises 15 residues. CDR3 sequence: CSATPTEPLLYEQYF. The CDR3, as DNA: TGCAGTGCCACTCCGACAGAGCCCCTCCTCTACGAGCAGTACTTC.

This clonotype was picked up many times. The chain combines TRBV28 with TRBJ2-7, with 10 bases that match TRBD1. V shed 7 bases, J shed 5 bases, and the junction held 11 bases outside the gene matches. CDR1 MDHEN and CDR2 SYDVKM come from the germline V gene. CDR3 length: 15 residues. Written as DNA, the CDR3 is TGTGCCAGCATTACTCCGGGACAGGGGACCAACGAGCAGTACTTC. Protein product: CASITPGQGTNEQYF.

This clonotype came up many times. This chain uses TRBV2 with TRBJ2-5; maybe TRBD1 (5 bases). CDR1 and CDR2 (germline): SNHLY, FYNNEI. The V gene lost 6 bases and the J gene lost 1 base, with 12 bases spanning the gap. This CDR3 contains 14 residues. CDR3 loop: CASRDTWAQETQYF. The CDR3 DNA follows: TGTGCCAGCAGGGACACATGGGCCCAAGAGACCCAGTACTTC.

The V call is TRBV20-1, the J call TRBJ2-7, with 9 bases aligning to TRBD1. The J segment lost 4 bases and the V segment lost 3 bases, leaving 4 bases of the junction unmatched. Germline V lookup: CDR1 DFQATT, CDR2 SNEGSKA (reference sequence). The CDR3 is made up of 13 amino acids. The CDR3 coding sequence is TGCAGTGCTAGCCGGGACAGGGTGTACGAGCAGTACTTC. Translation: CSASRDRVYEQYF.

This clonotype was recorded at least ten times. In DNA, the CDR3 is TGTGCCAGGGGAGGCTGGGGCTCTGGAAACACCATATATTTT. Translating gives CARGGWGSGNTIYF. The chain has TRBV14 and TRBJ1-3; no clear D gene. The CDR3 is made up of 14 amino acids. Germline V gives CDR1 SGHDN, CDR2 FVKESK. The germline V and J ends were trimmed by 9 bases and 0 bases, with 12 bases remaining between them.

This clonotype was counted ten times or more. The chain is built from TRBV6-5 and TRBJ1-2; D might be TRBD1 (6 bases). Germline values: CDR1 MNHEY, CDR2 SVGAGI. The CDR3 covers 14 residues. Trimming stripped 5 bases from V and 2 bases from J, with 12 bases between. The CDR3 is CASSNIGQNYGYTF. DNA of the CDR3: TGTGCCAGCAGTAATATAGGACAGAACTATGGCTACACCTTC.

This clonotype was seen repeatedly, ten times or more. This chain joins TRBV6-1 and TRBJ2-7; 11 nucleotides align to TRBD1. The CDR3 is 14 amino acids. Germline CDR1 MNHNS, CDR2 SASEGT. Germline trimming cut 7 bases from V and 3 bases from J; bases unmatched to any gene: 5. CDR3 region: CASTSGQGDYEQYF. The CDR3 DNA is TGTGCCAGCACGTCGGGACAGGGGGACTACGAGCAGTACTTC.

As regards this clonotype: With a much larger clone just one base away, this may be a read error. The chain has TRBV5-1 and TRBJ2-5; 7 bases align to TRBD2. The CDR3 is made up of 14 amino acids. CDR1 and CDR2 from the germline V gene are SGHRS and YFSETQ. CDR3 coding DNA: TGCGCCAGCAGCCCGGGAGGATTCCAAGAGACCCAGGACTTC. As protein: CASSPGGFQETQDF.

In this sample, this clonotype turned up many times. The rearrangement uses TRBV7-9 and TRBJ2-7; D may be TRBD1 (5 bases). The CDR3 has 13 residues. The germline V gene has CDR1 SEHNR and CDR2 FQNEAQ (reference sequence). Trimming took off 7 bases at V and 3 bases at J, with 13 bases between the two ends. DNA for the CDR3: TGTGCCAGCACCCTGGGGCTAGACTACGAGCAGTACTTC. This translates into CASTLGLDYEQYF.

The table lists this clonotype with many counts. The chain uses TRBV2 and TRBJ1-5; unclear D gene. CDR1 SNHLY and CDR2 FYNNEI come from the germline V gene. There are 15 residues in the CDR3. V lost 4 bases to trimming and J lost 0 bases, with 10 bases between them. DNA for the CDR3: TGTGCCAGCAGTGTCGGCCAGAATAGCAATCAGCCCCAGCATTTT. Translating gives CASSVGQNSNQPQHF.

This clonotype was picked up many times. CDR3 nucleotide sequence: TGTGCCAGCAGCCTTCCAGGGGAAACGTCTGGCTACACCTTC. Translated: CASSLPGETSGYTF. This chain joins TRBV28 and TRBJ1-2; D may be TRBD1 (6 bases). CDR1 and CDR2 from the germline V gene are MDHEN and SYDVKM. This CDR3 has 14 residues. Trimming cost V 6 bases and J 7 bases, with 18 bases left between them.

On this clonotype itself: A single base separates this from a much larger clone, so it may be a read error. V gene TRBV20-1 combines with J gene TRBJ1-5; 10 bases are shared with TRBD1. The germline gives CDR1 DFQATT, CDR2 SNEGSKA (reference sequence). J gave up 4 bases and V 3 bases, and 9 bases lay outside the gene matches. The CDR3 contains 16 residues. CDR3 amino acids: CSARTRDRGSNQPQHF. The DNA of the CDR3 is TGCAGTGCTAGGACCCGGGACAGGGGATCAAATCAGCCCCAGCATTTT.

The sample holds many counts of this clonotype. The chain links TRBV7-2 to TRBJ2-5; TRBD2 might be the D (6 bases). V was clipped by 1 base and J by 5 bases, with 14 bases between them. CDR3 size: 15 residues. Germline V gene sequence: CDR1 SGHTA, CDR2 FQGNSA. CDR3 coding DNA: TGTGCCAGCAGCTTAGTGGTCGGGGGTTGGGAGACCCAGTACTTC. This codes for CASSLVVGGWETQYF.

This clonotype was picked up many times. The chain joins TRBV13 to TRBJ1-3, with D unresolved. This CDR3 spans 15 amino acids. The germline V gene has CDR1 PRHDT and CDR2 FYEKMQ (reference sequence). V shed 5 bases and J shed 5 bases, with 16 bases lying between them. Here the CDR3 DNA reads TGTGCCAGCAGCATTGATGGACCAAGGCGAAACACCATATATTTT. Protein: CASSIDGPRRNTIYF.

This clonotype was found many times. The chain is built from TRBV20-1 and TRBJ1-1, with 7 positions matching TRBD1. The CDR3 spans 15 residues. From germline, CDR1 is DFQATT and CDR2 SNEGSKA (reference sequence). Trimming took 3 bases from V and 1 from J; bases not matched to a gene: 8. CDR3 protein: CSARNPGQQNTEAFF. The CDR3 DNA follows: TGCAGTGCTAGGAATCCGGGACAGCAGAACACTGAAGCTTTCTTT.